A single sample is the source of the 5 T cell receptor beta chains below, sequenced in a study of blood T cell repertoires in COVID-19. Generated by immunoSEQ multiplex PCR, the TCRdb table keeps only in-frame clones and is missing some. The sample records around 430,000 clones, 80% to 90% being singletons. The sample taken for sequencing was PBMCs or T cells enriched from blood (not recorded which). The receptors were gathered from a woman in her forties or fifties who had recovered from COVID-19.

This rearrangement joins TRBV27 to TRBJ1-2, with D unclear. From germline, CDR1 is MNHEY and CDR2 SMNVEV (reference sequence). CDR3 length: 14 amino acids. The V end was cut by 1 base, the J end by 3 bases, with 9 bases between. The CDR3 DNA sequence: TGTGCCAGCAGTTTATTCCCAGGCTACTATGGCTACACCTTC. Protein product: CASSLFPGYYGYTF.

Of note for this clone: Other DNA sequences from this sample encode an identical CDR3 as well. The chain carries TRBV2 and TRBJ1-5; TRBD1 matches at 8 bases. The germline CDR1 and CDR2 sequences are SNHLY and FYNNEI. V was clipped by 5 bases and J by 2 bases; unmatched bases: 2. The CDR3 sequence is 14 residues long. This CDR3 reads CASSLTGGNQPQHF. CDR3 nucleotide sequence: TGTGCCAGCAGTCTGACAGGGGGCAATCAGCCCCAGCATTTT.

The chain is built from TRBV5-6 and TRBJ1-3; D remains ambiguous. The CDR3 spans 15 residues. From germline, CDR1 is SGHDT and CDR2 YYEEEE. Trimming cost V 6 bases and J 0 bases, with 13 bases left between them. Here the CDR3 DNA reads TGTGCCAGCAACTGGGGAGCCTCCTCTGGAAACACCATATATTTT. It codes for CASNWGASSGNTIYF.

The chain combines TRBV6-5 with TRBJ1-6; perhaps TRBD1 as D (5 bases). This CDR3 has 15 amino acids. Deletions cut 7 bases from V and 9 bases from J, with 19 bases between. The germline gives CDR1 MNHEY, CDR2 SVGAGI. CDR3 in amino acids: CASTQYRGQFSPLHF. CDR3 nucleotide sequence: TGTGCCAGCACCCAGTATAGGGGTCAATTTTCACCCCTCCACTTT.

Here the CDR3 DNA reads TGTGCCAGCAGCTACGGGACTAGTGCAGATACGCAGTATTTT. Protein sequence: CASSYGTSADTQYF. V gene TRBV7-9 combines with J gene TRBJ2-3; the match to TRBD2 covers 8 bases. Germline CDR1 is SEHNR and CDR2 is FQNEAQ (reference sequence). Germline trimming cut 4 bases from V and 4 bases from J; bases unmatched to any gene: 4. This CDR3 spans 14 amino acids.